The rows below give T cell receptor beta chains drawn from one sample of a study of siplizumab effects on memory and regulatory T cells. Libraries were prepared by immunoSEQ multiplex PCR; TCRdb keeps only in-frame clonotypes and omits some of them. In the table there are approximately 9,500 clones, approximately 44% of which are singletons. These receptors' antigens are unknown. Sequenced material: CFSE-low (dividing) CD4+ T cells sorted from an allogeneic mixed lymphocyte reaction. These receptors came from a human donor in good health; the cells came from an allogeneic mixed lymphocyte reaction. Both conserved end residues are part of each CDR3. The D gene is left open where the match is weak. Clone size appears in some rows only: once, few, many, or a class for an expanded clone.

clone_size	v_call	j_call	d_call	cdr3_nt	cdr3_aa
.	TRBV7-3	TRBJ1-1	TRBD1	TGTGCCAGCAGCTTTCAGGGGGACACTGAAGCTTTCTTT	CASSFQGDTEAFF
few	TRBV30	TRBJ2-7	.	TGTGCCTGGAGGGGTGGCTACGAGCAGTACTTC	CAWRGGYEQYF
.	TRBV18	TRBJ1-6	.	TGTGCCAGCTCATCGAGCCGGGACGGCGGCTCACCCCTCCACTTT	CASSSSRDGGSPLHF
.	TRBV11-3	TRBJ2-3	.	TGTGCCAGCAGCTTCATATTGACTGATTACACAGATACGCAGTATTTT	CASSFILTDYTDTQYF
.	TRBV7-8	TRBJ1-5	.	TGTGCCAGCAGCTTAGCGCATGAAAATCAGCCCCAGCATTTT	CASSLAHENQPQHF
medium-sized	TRBV28	TRBJ1-5	.	TGTGCCAGCAGTACTCATGATTATAGCAATCAGCCCCAGCATTTT	CASSTHDYSNQPQHF
.	TRBV19	TRBJ2-1	.	TGTGCCAGTCGCTCTTTGGAGCGCTACAATGAGCAGTTCTTC	CASRSLERYNEQFF
medium-sized	TRBV20-1	TRBJ1-1	.	TGCAGTGCTCCGGGGAACACTGAAGCTTTCTTT	CSAPGNTEAFF
once	TRBV18	TRBJ1-2	.	TGTGCCAGCTCACGAGCTACATCCAGGACAGCGTCCTATGGCTACACCTTC	CASSRATSRTASYGYTF
.	TRBV10-3	TRBJ1-2	.	TGTGCCATCAGTCAAGACACGGGATATGGCTACACCTTC	CAISQDTGYGYTF
.	TRBV6-1	TRBJ1-1	TRBD1	TGTGCCAGCAGGGAGACAGGGTACACTGAAGCTTTCTTT	CASRETGYTEAFF
once	TRBV28	TRBJ2-7	TRBD1	TGTGCCAGCAGGAAGACAGGGGGCCAAGGCTACGAGCAGTACTTC	CASRKTGGQGYEQYF
few	TRBV4-1	TRBJ2-4	.	TGCGCCAGCAGCCAACCGTCGGGGGCAGGGGAAATAAACATTCAGTACTTC	CASSQPSGAGEINIQYF
.	TRBV7-3	TRBJ2-7	.	TGTGCCAGCAGCTTGGTCGGCGTTTCCTCCTACGAGCAGTACTTC	CASSLVGVSSYEQYF
.	TRBV28	TRBJ2-7	TRBD2	TGTGCCAGCAGCCCTGGGACTAGCGGGAGTAACGAGCAGTACTTC	CASSPGTSGSNEQYF
.	TRBV23-1	TRBJ2-2	.	TGCGCCGGGCCTACGAGACCTTTTCCCACCGGGGAGCTGTTTTTT	CAGPTRPFPTGELFF
.	TRBV7-9	TRBJ2-7	.	TGTGCCACCCACCCCTCGGGGGAAGTGTTCGAGCAGTACTTC	CATHPSGEVFEQYF
few	TRBV5-1	TRBJ2-7	TRBD1	TGCGCCAGCCGATTCGGGACAGACTCCTACGAGCAGTACTTC	CASRFGTDSYEQYF
.	TRBV6-9	TRBJ1-1	.	TGTGCCAGCAGTTACGAGAGAGTCACTGAAGCTTTCTTT	CASSYERVTEAFF
few	TRBV30	TRBJ2-4	.	TGTGCCTGGAGCCCGTACAGCAACGAACTAGCCAAAAACATTCAGTACTTC	CAWSPYSNELAKNIQYF
.	TRBV10-3	TRBJ1-6	.	TGTGCCATCAGTATAATGAGTGAGAATTCACCCCTCCACTTT	CAISIMSENSPLHF